This T cell receptor beta chain was recovered during a study of blood T cells in healthy people across ages. Notes on the study in general: Any conclusive comparison of naive versus antigen-experienced cells was prevented by using unsorted PBMCs.

This clonotype was seen a single time. Its antigen is undetermined. Trimming removed 3 bases from V and 7 bases from J; junction bases left unmatched: 7. CDR1 MDHEN and CDR2 SYDVKM come from the germline V gene. The CDR3 covers 15 residues. The second PCR ran about 6 to 11 cycles with a sample-barcoded 5' primer and J-beta primers. One entry per CDR3 protein, called by TCRdb with MiXCR from the 5' RACE reads. The table includes roughly 800,000 distinct CDR3 sequences, around 25% detected once. These data were likewise used in another study, on T cells of mothers and their children. This second study says: Donation was provided by three healthy Caucasian mothers along with their six children.

The chain carries TRBV28 and TRBJ1-2, with TRBD1 identical over 11 bases. This clonotype was sampled from a boy aged 10-17 years in good health. Sequencing used blood. The CDR3 DNA reads TGTGCCAGCAGTTTGGACAGGGGGCTTGGTAGTGGCTACACCTTC. Its protein product is CASSLDRGLGSGYTF.